A single sample is the source of the 11 T cell receptor beta chains below, sequenced in a study of blood T cell repertoires in COVID-19 (dated by TCRdb to 2020 to 2022). Library prep was done by the immunoSEQ multiplex PCR assay. TCRdb carries this immuneACCESS record with in-frame sequences only. Its versions omit some clonotypes, under half of them owing to an unresolved V gene in the studies checked, with the rest unexplained. Counted in this sample were approximately 200,000 clones; approximately 84% of them appeared once. Of the sample, around 3% is held by the ten largest clones. The sample comprised peripheral blood. The receptors here all came from a man aged 45-60 years who had recovered from COVID-19.

The CDR3 loop reads CASSPGTGLSPLHF. The CDR3 region has the DNA TGTGCCAGCAGCCCTGGGACAGGGCTTTCACCCCTCCACTTT. The chain is built from TRBV11-2 and TRBJ1-6; 9 nucleotides agree with TRBD1. Trimming cost V 5 bases and J 9 bases; bases outside gene matches: 5. Germline V gives CDR1 SGHAT, CDR2 FQNNGV. CDR3 length: 14 amino acids.

This sequence joins TRBV2 and TRBJ2-2, with 13 positions matching TRBD2. CDR1 is SNHLY and CDR2 is FYNNEI in the germline V gene. The ends lost 6 bases at V and 4 bases at J; junction bases unmatched: 17. The CDR3 is 20 residues long. The CDR3 here is CASREITGTSGARGTGELFF. In nucleotides, the CDR3 is TGTGCCAGCAGAGAAATTACCGGGACTAGCGGGGCGCGAGGCACCGGGGAGCTGTTTTTT.

The CDR3 here is CASTEGQGYTEAFF. CDR3 nucleotides: TGTGCCAGCACAGAGGGACAGGGGTACACTGAAGCTTTCTTT. This chain links TRBV28 with TRBJ1-1; the match to TRBD1 covers 10 bases. The CDR3 consists of 14 residues. The germline gives CDR1 MDHEN, CDR2 SYDVKM. V shed 7 bases, J shed 3 bases, and the junction held 5 bases outside the gene matches.

J is TRBJ1-2 and V is TRBV4-2, with 12 bases identical to TRBD1. The CDR3 is 14 residues long. CDR1 and CDR2 from the germline V gene are LGHNA and YNFKEQ. V lost 1 base and J lost 7; bases outside the gene matches: 1. DNA for the CDR3: TGTGCCAGCAGCCAAGGGGACAGGGGGCCTGGCTACACCTTC. It translates to CASSQGDRGPGYTF.

The rearrangement links TRBV5-4 to TRBJ2-7; 13 bases fit TRBD2. Germline assignment: CDR1 SGHNT and CDR2 YYREEE (reference sequence). The CDR3 is 15 residues long. Germline trimming cut 5 bases from V and 5 bases from J; bases unmatched to any gene: 7. The CDR3 loop is CASSQTSGRAHEQYF. The CDR3 nucleotides are TGTGCCAGCAGTCAAACTAGCGGGAGGGCCCACGAGCAGTACTTC.

The chain is built from TRBV3-1 (or the pseudogene TRBV3-2) and TRBJ2-7; 9 bases line up with TRBD2. V was pared by 0 bases and J by 4 bases, with 10 bases of the junction left unmatched. CDR1 and CDR2 from the germline V gene are LGHDT and YNNKEL (reference sequence). CDR3 size: 17 residues. DNA of the CDR3: TGTGCCAGCAGCCAAGATCGCGGCGGGAGGGCCGGGTACGAGCAGTACTTC. Protein product: CASSQDRGGRAGYEQYF.

The chain recombines TRBV11-2 with TRBJ1-6; D unclear. The ends were cut back, 4 bases at V and 10 bases at J, with 11 bases in the middle. Germline V gene data show CDR1 as SGHAT and CDR2 as FQNNGV. CDR3 length equals 13 residues. CDR3 in DNA: TGTGCCAGCAGCTCTGGAGAAGGATCACCCCTCCACTTT. It codes for CASSSGEGSPLHF. The full variable domain, with the rest looked up from reference TRBV11-2 and TRBJ1-6, is EAGVAQSPRYKIIEKRQSVAFWCNPISGHATLYWYQQILGQGPKLLIQFQNNGVVDDSQLPKDRFSAERLKGVDSTLKIQPAKLEDSAVYLCASSSGEGSPLHFGNGTRLTVT.

In the case of this clone: A read error may explain this, as a much larger clone is one base away. Other DNA sequences in this specimen translate into the identical CDR3. This chain connects TRBV5-1 to TRBJ2-1; 13 bases map to TRBD2. Germline loops: CDR1 SGHRS, CDR2 YFSETQ. The CDR3 is 15 residues long. Trimming cost V 4 bases and J 4 bases; bases outside gene matches: 2. The CDR3 loop is CASSPGLAGYNEQFF. The CDR3 DNA follows: TGCGCCAGCAGCCCGGGACTAGCGGGATACAATGAGCAGTTCTTC.

V gene TRBV9 combines with J gene TRBJ2-2; TRBD1 matches 8 bases. CDR3 length equals 15 residues. Per germline, CDR1 SGDLS and CDR2 YYNGEE. Trimming at V came to 3 bases and at J to 7 bases, leaving 8 bases not matched to a gene. CDR3 loop: CASSDRDRIGGELFF. The CDR3 region has the DNA TGTGCCAGCAGCGACCGGGACAGGATCGGCGGGGAGCTGTTTTTT.

CDR3 in amino acids: CSALGQGYEQYF. CDR3 DNA: TGCAGCGCCCTTGGACAGGGCTACGAGCAGTACTTC. The V gene is TRBV29-1, the J gene TRBJ2-7, with TRBD1 identical over 8 bases. The J segment lost 3 bases and the V segment lost 7 bases, leaving 5 bases of the junction unmatched. The CDR3 has 12 amino acids. Looked up from germline, CDR1 is SQVTM and CDR2 is ANQGSEA.

The J gene is TRBJ2-2, the V gene TRBV7-9; 10 positions agree with TRBD2. The CDR3 covers 16 residues. Germline V CDR1 and CDR2: SEHNR, FQNEAQ (reference sequence). V shed 4 bases and J 7 bases; nucleotides not matched to a gene: 9. CDR3 nucleotides: TGTGCCAGCAGCTGGTGGCTAGCGGGAGCGAACGGGGAGCTGTTTTTT. Translating gives CASSWWLAGANGELFF.